A single sample gave rise to the 21 T cell receptor beta chains below, sequenced in a study of blood T cell repertoires in COVID-19 (dated by TCRdb to 2018 to 2020). The library was built by means of the immunoSEQ multiplex PCR assay. TCRdb limited this immuneACCESS table to in-frame rearrangements with V and J called. A share of clones is missing; checked studies link under half to unresolved V genes, and the rest is unexplained. This sample lists 200,000 or so clones; roughly four fifths were detected once. About 2.4% of the sample is in the top ten clones. The sequenced material came from peripheral blood. The origin of the receptors is a woman aged 55-69 years with acute or convalescent COVID-19.

The chain uses TRBV5-1 and TRBJ1-1, with D perhaps TRBD1 (5 bases). The CDR3 is 15 residues long. V lost 4 bases, J lost 0 bases, and 13 bases lay in between. The germline CDR1 and CDR2 sequences are SGHRS and YFSETQ. CDR3: CASSDSLIMNTEAFF. The CDR3 DNA reads TGCGCCAGCAGCGACAGCCTGATAATGAACACTGAAGCTTTCTTT.

This clone was observed once. The chain couples TRBV7-9 to TRBJ1-1; maybe TRBD1 (6 bases). Germline V gene lookup returns CDR1 SEHNR and CDR2 FQNEAQ (reference sequence). V was clipped by 1 base and J by 4 bases, with 16 bases between them. The CDR3 has 16 amino acids. CDR3: CASSLEGGRVVTEAFF. For the CDR3, the DNA is TGTGCCAGCAGCTTAGAGGGGGGGAGAGTGGTCACTGAAGCTTTCTTT.

The chain uses TRBV6-1 and TRBJ1-3; D is undetermined. The CDR3 runs 15 residues. CDR1 and CDR2 from the germline V gene are MNHNS and SASEGT. Trimming left V 2 bases short and J 4 bases short, with 12 bases between. The CDR3 loop is CASSERGGWGNTIYF. The DNA of the CDR3 is TGTGCCAGCAGTGAAAGAGGCGGCTGGGGAAACACCATATATTTT.

The chain joins TRBV30 to TRBJ2-1, with 8 bases identical to TRBD1. Per germline, CDR1 GTSNPN and CDR2 SVGIG (reference sequence). J gave up 7 bases and V 0 bases, and 5 bases lay outside the gene matches. CDR3 length: 14 amino acids. CDR3 nucleotides: TGTGCCTGGAGTGTAGGGACAGGCCGAAATGAGCAGTTCTTC. It is translated as CAWSVGTGRNEQFF.

This chain links TRBV18 with TRBJ2-2; 9 bases align to TRBD1. The germline V gene encodes CDR1 KGHSH and CDR2 LQKENI. The CDR3 runs to 16 residues. V gave up 6 bases and J gave up 4 bases; unmatched junction bases: 9. Written as DNA, the CDR3 is TGTGCCAGCTCCGACCTGTACAGGGGGCTCACCGGGGAGCTGTTTTTT. Its translation is CASSDLYRGLTGELFF.

This sequence joins TRBV9 and TRBJ2-3; 7 bases line up with TRBD1. V shed 2 bases and J 0 bases; nucleotides not matched to a gene: 3. Germline values: CDR1 SGDLS, CDR2 YYNGEE. There are 15 residues in the CDR3. In nucleotides, the CDR3 is TGTGCCAGCAGCGTTTCGGGACAGAGCACAGATACGCAGTATTTT. Protein: CASSVSGQSTDTQYF.

The CDR3, as DNA: TGTGCCAGCAGCGCCGGGACTACTAGGACCACAGATACGCAGTATTTT. Amino acids: CASSAGTTRTTDTQYF. The chain is built from TRBV7-7 and TRBJ2-3, with 7 bases lining up with TRBD2. The CDR3 length is 16 residues. Per germline, CDR1 SSHAT and CDR2 FNYEAQ (reference sequence). Losses at the gene ends were 5 bases for V and 2 bases for J; bases not matched to a gene: 10.

The CDR3 DNA sequence: TGTGCCATCAGTGAGTGGTTAGGGGGGAACACCGGGGAGCTGTTTTTT. This codes for CAISEWLGGNTGELFF. V is TRBV10-3 and J is TRBJ2-2, with D possibly TRBD1 on 6 matching bases. Germline values: CDR1 ENHRY, CDR2 SYGVKD. V was pared by 1 base and J by 1 base, with 10 bases between. The CDR3 loop spans 16 amino acids.

This clone appeared a few times. J is TRBJ2-1 and V is TRBV9; D may be TRBD2 (6 bases). The germline CDR1 and CDR2 sequences are SGDLS and YYNGEE. The V and J ends lost 2 bases and 4 bases respectively, with 16 bases between them. The CDR3 runs 16 residues. This chain's CDR3 is CASSVGGAPAYNEQFF. As DNA, the CDR3 is TGTGCCAGCAGCGTTGGCGGGGCTCCGGCATACAATGAGCAGTTCTTC.

This clone was found once. The chain combines TRBV5-1 with TRBJ2-5; D might be TRBD1 (5 bases). Trimming shortened V by 4 bases and J by 5 bases, and 15 bases separated the two germline ends. The length of the CDR3 is 14 residues. The germline V gene encodes CDR1 SGHRS and CDR2 YFSETQ. The CDR3 loop is CASSLRQPEETQYF. In DNA form, the CDR3 reads TGCGCCAGCAGCCTCCGACAGCCCGAGGAGACCCAGTACTTC.

This clone was seen once. The chain combines TRBV11-2 with TRBJ1-2; D possibly corresponds to TRBD1 (5 bases). This CDR3 comprises 12 residues. Trimming stripped 5 bases from V and 7 bases from J, with 11 bases between. Germline assignment: CDR1 SGHAT and CDR2 FQNNGV. The CDR3 here is CASSAHGGGYTF. The CDR3 DNA is TGTGCCAGCAGCGCGCACGGGGGTGGCTACACCTTC.

Points on this clone: Additional DNA sequences in this sample encode the identical CDR3. The chain couples TRBV11-2 to TRBJ1-1, with no clear D. Trimming removed 1 base at V and 1 base at J, with 7 bases between. Germline V gives CDR1 SGHAT, CDR2 FQNNGV. The CDR3 spans 14 residues. This CDR3 is CASSLGGRNTEAFF. The DNA for the CDR3 is TGTGCCAGCAGCTTAGGCGGCAGGAACACTGAAGCTTTCTTT. Full variable domain (missing parts from reference TRBV11-2 and TRBJ1-1): EAGVAQSPRYKIIEKRQSVAFWCNPISGHATLYWYQQILGQGPKLLIQFQNNGVVDDSQLPKDRFSAERLKGVDSTLKIQPAKLEDSAVYLCASSLGGRNTEAFFGQGTRLTVV.

CDR3: CASSPQGFRQETQYF. The CDR3 coding sequence is TGTGCCAGCTCACCCCAAGGTTTCAGGCAAGAGACCCAGTACTTC. The gene calls are TRBV18 and TRBJ2-5; D ambiguous. The CDR3 contains 15 residues. Germline CDR1 and CDR2: KGHSH and LQKENI. V gave up 3 bases and J gave up 2 bases, with 13 bases separating them.

CDR3 region: CASSQFPTSGHARPYEQYF. The CDR3 bases are TGTGCCAGCAGCCAATTTCCTACTAGCGGCCACGCCCGTCCCTACGAGCAGTACTTC. The rearrangement uses TRBV3-1 (or the pseudogene TRBV3-2) and TRBJ2-7, with 8 bases matching TRBD2. Germline assignment: CDR1 LGHDT and CDR2 YNNKEL (reference sequence). V trimming: 2 bases; J trimming: 2 bases; junction bases outside the gene matches: 17. CDR3 length: 19 amino acids.

The gene calls are TRBV4-2 and TRBJ2-5; tentative D call: TRBD2 (6 bases). The V gene's germline CDR1 is LGHNA and CDR2 YNFKEQ. The length of the CDR3 is 17 residues. The V end was cut by 3 bases, the J end by 5 bases, with 22 bases between. For the CDR3, the DNA is TGTGCCAGCAGCCAGACCGAGCGGGCCAGGGCCTGGGAGACCCAGTACTTC. Amino acids: CASSQTERARAWETQYF.

The CDR3 bases are TGCGCCAGCAAACCTATGAGGGGGCGAGACACTGAAGCTTTCTTT. Its translation: CASKPMRGRDTEAFF. The chain joins TRBV5-1 to TRBJ1-1, with 7 bases aligning to TRBD1. Germline trimming cut 6 bases from V and 3 bases from J; bases unmatched to any gene: 11. The CDR3 is 15 residues long. Looked up from germline, CDR1 is SGHRS and CDR2 is YFSETQ.

This clone was detected once. The rearrangement links TRBV2 to TRBJ1-1; tentative D call: TRBD1 (5 bases). V lost 6 bases and J 0 bases, leaving 17 bases between the germline ends. Germline values: CDR1 SNHLY, CDR2 FYNNEI. This CDR3 contains 16 residues. CDR3 sequence: CASRARRGLMNTEAFF. The CDR3 DNA sequence: TGTGCCAGCAGGGCCAGAAGGGGATTGATGAACACTGAAGCTTTCTTT.

This clone has a single count. V and J are TRBV5-1 and TRBJ2-7; tentatively, D is TRBD1 (6 bases). There are 13 residues in the CDR3. Deletions cut 0 bases from V and 7 bases from J, with 11 bases between. Germline CDR1 and CDR2: SGHRS and YFSETQ. CDR3 loop: CASSLGQGQEQYF. The DNA of the CDR3 is TGCGCCAGCAGCTTGGGCCAGGGGCAAGAGCAGTACTTC.

The rearrangement joins TRBV5-4 to TRBJ1-6; no clear D. Germline assignment: CDR1 SGHNT and CDR2 YYREEE (reference sequence). This CDR3 region has 15 residues. V was trimmed by 0 bases and J by 7 bases, leaving 11 bases between them. The DNA for the CDR3 is TGTGCCAGCAGCTTGGAGCCACGGTACAATTCACCCCTCCACTTT. Its translation: CASSLEPRYNSPLHF.

This clone has a single count. The chain joins TRBV29-1 to TRBJ2-1; the D gene is possibly TRBD1 (7 bases). Germline V gene sequence: CDR1 SQVTM, CDR2 ANQGSEA. V lost 6 bases to trimming and J lost 9 bases, with 27 bases between them. This CDR3 has 16 amino acids. Written as DNA, the CDR3 is TGCAGCGTCATGTTGCCCACAATCTACAGGGGAGGTGAGCAGTTCTTC. Amino acids: CSVMLPTIYRGGEQFF.

This chain uses TRBV19 with TRBJ1-5; perhaps TRBD1 as D (6 bases). V gave up 1 base and J gave up 4 bases, with 11 bases separating them. CDR1 is LNHDA, CDR2 SQIVND, per germline (reference sequence). The CDR3 length is 15 residues. The CDR3 nucleotides read TGTGCCAGTAGTATAGTCATAGGACAGAATCAGCCCCAGCATTTT. This encodes CASSIVIGQNQPQHF.